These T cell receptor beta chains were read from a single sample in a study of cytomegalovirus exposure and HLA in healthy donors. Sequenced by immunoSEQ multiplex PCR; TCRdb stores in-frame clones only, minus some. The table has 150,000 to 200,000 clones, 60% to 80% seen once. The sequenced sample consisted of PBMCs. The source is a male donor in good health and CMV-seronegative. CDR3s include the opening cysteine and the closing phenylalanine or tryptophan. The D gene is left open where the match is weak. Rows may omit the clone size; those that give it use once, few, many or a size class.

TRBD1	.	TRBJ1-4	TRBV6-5	CASSYQTGTGREKLFF	TGTGCCAGCAGTTACCAGACCGGGACAGGGCGTGAAAAACTGTTTTTT
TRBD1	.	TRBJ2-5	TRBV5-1	CASSLGWGQGSQETQYF	TGCGCCAGCAGCTTGGGGTGGGGACAGGGTTCCCAAGAGACCCAGTACTTC
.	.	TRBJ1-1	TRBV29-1	CSVEDYGTEAFF	TGCAGCGTTGAAGATTACGGCACTGAAGCTTTCTTT
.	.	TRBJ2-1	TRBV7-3	CASAPSSSYNEQFF	TGTGCCAGCGCTCCGTCGAGCTCCTACAATGAGCAGTTCTTC
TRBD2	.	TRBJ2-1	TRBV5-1	CASSSSREVYNEQFF	TGCGCCAGCAGCTCCTCCCGGGAGGTTTACAATGAGCAGTTCTTC
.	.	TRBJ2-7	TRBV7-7	CASSAIPGASEQYF	TGTGCCAGCAGCGCAATCCCAGGGGCGAGCGAGCAGTACTTC
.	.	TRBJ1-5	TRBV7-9	CASSWTENQPQHF	TGTGCCAGCAGCTGGACAGAAAATCAGCCCCAGCATTTT
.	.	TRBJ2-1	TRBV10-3	CAISESPGSHNEQFF	TGTGCCATCAGTGAGTCACCAGGGTCCCACAATGAGCAGTTCTTC
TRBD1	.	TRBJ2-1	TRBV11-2	CASSPTGTAYNEQFF	TGTGCCAGCAGTCCAACCGGGACAGCTTACAATGAGCAGTTCTTC
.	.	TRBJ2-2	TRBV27	CASSLLAQNTGELFF	TGTGCCAGCAGTCTCTTAGCACAGAACACCGGGGAGCTGTTTTTT
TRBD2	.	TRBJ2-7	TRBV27	CASSPPGLASWGYEQYF	TGTGCCAGCAGTCCACCGGGACTAGCGTCGTGGGGTTACGAGCAGTACTTC
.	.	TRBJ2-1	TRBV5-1	CASSQDSSYNEQFF	TGCGCCAGCAGCCAGGACAGCTCCTACAATGAGCAGTTCTTC
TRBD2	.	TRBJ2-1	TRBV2	CASRPGLAGREQFF	TGTGCCAGCAGACCGGGACTAGCGGGCCGTGAGCAGTTCTTC
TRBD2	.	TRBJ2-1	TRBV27	CASRAGDSYNEQFF	TGTGCCAGCAGAGCGGGAGATTCTTACAATGAGCAGTTCTTC
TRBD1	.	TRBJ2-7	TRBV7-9	CASSLTGGYEQYF	TGTGCCAGCAGCCTGACAGGGGGATACGAGCAGTACTTC
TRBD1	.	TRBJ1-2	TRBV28	CASSDRDSYGYTF	TGTGCCAGCAGCGACCGGGACAGTTATGGCTACACCTTC
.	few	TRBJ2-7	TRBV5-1	CASSLAEDEQYF	TGCGCCAGCAGCTTGGCCGAGGACGAGCAGTACTTC
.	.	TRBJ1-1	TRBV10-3	CAINEGGMNTEAFF	TGTGCCATCAACGAGGGAGGTATGAACACTGAAGCTTTCTTT
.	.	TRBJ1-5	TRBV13	CASSLGLAGRGSQPQHF	TGTGCCAGCAGCTTAGGGCTGGCTGGGAGGGGGAGTCAGCCCCAGCATTTT
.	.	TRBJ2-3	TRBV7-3	CASSLKPSLTDTQYF	TGTGCCAGCAGCTTAAAACCGAGTCTCACAGATACGCAGTATTTT
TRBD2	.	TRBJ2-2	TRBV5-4	CASSRGGLATRSNTGELFF	TGTGCCAGCAGCCGGGGAGGACTAGCGACTCGTTCGAACACCGGGGAGCTGTTTTTT
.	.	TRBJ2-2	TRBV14	CASSLSYTGELFF	TGTGCCAGCAGCCTGAGCTACACCGGGGAGCTGTTTTTT
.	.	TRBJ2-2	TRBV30	CAWTLGLMNTGELFF	TGTGCCTGGACCCTCGGACTAATGAACACCGGGGAGCTGTTTTTT
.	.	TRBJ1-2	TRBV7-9	CASSLDSGGGGYTF	TGTGCCAGCAGCTTAGACTCGGGGGGCGGAGGCTACACCTTC
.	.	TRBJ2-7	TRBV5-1	CASSPLSQGGSYEQYF	TGCGCCAGCAGCCCTCTCTCCCAGGGGGGCTCCTACGAGCAGTACTTC